This record covers a single TCR beta chain. The antigen is unknown. This specimen comes from a study of cytomegalovirus exposure and HLA in healthy donors. PCR amplification relied on 60 Vbeta primers (plus 13 Jbeta primers). Generated by immunoSEQ multiplex PCR, the TCRdb table keeps only in-frame clones and is missing some. The sample contains over 80,000 clones, approximately 80% of which appear only once. Nominally healthy donors were sampled, though unrecorded immune exposures were likely. Points from the study as a whole: It was only CMV serostatus that was available as immune exposure information. Across donors, sequencing depth was assumed by presence/absence analyses to be roughly uniform. Listed as cytomegalovirus-associated were about 160 TCR beta chains.

This CDR3 spans 18 amino acids. Germline V gene data show CDR1 as LNHDA and CDR2 as SQIVND (reference sequence). V lost 3 bases, J lost 0 bases, and 18 bases lay in between. The chain combines TRBV19 with TRBJ1-5; unclear D gene. Input material: PBMCs. This clonotype was obtained from a woman in her thirties or forties in good health and CMV-seronegative. CDR3 nucleotides: TGTGCCAGTAGTATCAAACCCAACAGCAGATATAGCAATCAGCCCCAGCATTTT. This codes for CASSIKPNSRYSNQPQHF.